Listed below are T cell receptor beta chains from one sample, sequenced in a study of cytomegalovirus exposure and HLA in healthy donors. The table came from immunoSEQ multiplex PCR; TCRdb's copy has only in-frame clones and leaves some out. The sample records around 150,000 clones, 70% to 80% being singletons. The sample taken for sequencing was PBMCs. These receptors were collected from a man aged 25 to 40 in good health and CMV-seronegative. Each CDR3 is given with its conserved first and last residue. A D gene is named only where the DNA matches it firmly. Rows give clone size only sometimes, using once, few, many, or a class for an expanded clone.

TRBD2	TRBV19	TRBJ2-1	NA	CASQPFSSGRLYEQFF	TGTGCCAGTCAACCTTTCTCTAGCGGGAGATTATATGAGCAGTTCTTC
NA	TRBV9	TRBJ1-1	NA	CASSVTGNTEAFF	TGTGCCAGCAGCGTGACTGGAAACACTGAAGCTTTCTTT
NA	TRBV9	TRBJ2-3	NA	CASGSGGGDTQYF	TGTGCCAGCGGCAGCGGAGGAGGGGATACGCAGTATTTT
NA	TRBV15	TRBJ2-1	few	CATSERKSGGFYNEQFF	TGTGCCACCAGCGAAAGAAAGTCGGGCGGGTTTTACAATGAGCAGTTCTTC
NA	TRBV4-1	TRBJ1-2	NA	CASSQGTDYGYTF	TGCGCCAGCAGCCAAGGGACAGACTATGGCTACACCTTC
TRBD1	TRBV27	TRBJ2-7	NA	CASRLQGFAYEQYF	TGTGCCAGCAGATTACAGGGGTTTGCCTACGAGCAGTACTTC
TRBD2	TRBV9	TRBJ2-5	NA	CASSVLAGAQYF	TGTGCCAGCAGCGTATTGGCGGGAGCCCAGTACTTC
TRBD2	TRBV10-1	TRBJ2-7	NA	CATLAGGASYEQYF	TGCGCCACCTTAGCGGGAGGGGCCTCCTACGAGCAGTACTTC
NA	TRBV18	TRBJ1-5	NA	CASSLLTQGQPQHF	TGTGCCAGCTCACTCCTGACACAGGGTCAGCCCCAGCATTTT
TRBD2	TRBV2	TRBJ2-7	NA	CASSEQGLGPYEQYF	TGTGCCAGCAGTGAACAGGGACTAGGGCCCTACGAGCAGTACTTC
TRBD2	TRBV5-1	TRBJ2-2	NA	CASKGLADNTGELFF	TGCGCCAGCAAGGGACTAGCGGATAACACCGGGGAGCTGTTTTTT
TRBD1	TRBV4-1	TRBJ2-3	NA	CASSQARDRAKTSTDTQYF	TGCGCCAGCAGCCAAGCACGTGACAGGGCCAAAACTAGCACAGATACGCAGTATTTT
NA	TRBV19	TRBJ2-7	once	CASSKGQPGLEGEQYF	TGTGCCAGTAGTAAGGGACAGCCGGGACTAGAAGGGGAGCAGTACTTC
TRBD1	TRBV27	TRBJ2-2	NA	CATQTGVHGELFF	TGTGCCACTCAGACAGGGGTCCACGGGGAGCTGTTTTTT
TRBD1	TRBV2	TRBJ2-3	NA	CASRTGIADTQYF	TGTGCCAGCAGGACAGGGATCGCAGATACGCAGTATTTT
TRBD1	TRBV6-1	TRBJ2-1	NA	CASSQTGAEQFF	TGTGCCAGCAGCCAAACAGGGGCTGAGCAGTTCTTC
NA	TRBV7-5	TRBJ1-1	few	CARSSTALDSLEHSEAFF	TGTGCCAGAAGCTCCACCGCCCTGGACAGCCTCGAACACTCTGAAGCTTTCTTT
TRBD2	TRBV6-1	TRBJ2-3	once	CASSELAGATTDTQYF	TGTGCCAGCAGTGAGCTAGCGGGAGCTACCACAGATACGCAGTATTTT
NA	TRBV6-5	TRBJ2-1	NA	CASSYSGGGDRFF	TGTGCCAGCAGTTACTCAGGGGGAGGGGACCGGTTCTTC
NA	TRBV11-3	TRBJ2-2	NA	CASSTGLNTGELFF	TGTGCCAGCAGCACGGGTCTGAACACCGGGGAGCTGTTTTTT
TRBD2	TRBV19	TRBJ2-1	once	CASSMWGSGNEQFF	TGTGCCAGTAGTATGTGGGGTAGCGGGAATGAGCAGTTCTTC
TRBD1	TRBV5-4	TRBJ2-7	NA	CASSLAGTVNEQYF	TGTGCCAGCAGCTTGGCCGGGACAGTTAACGAGCAGTACTTC
NA	TRBV6-6	TRBJ1-4	NA	CASSGGATNEKLFF	TGTGCCAGCTCCGGGGGGGCAACTAATGAAAAACTGTTTTTT
TRBD2	TRBV7-2	TRBJ2-7	NA	CASSRLAGTYEQYF	TGTGCCAGCAGCAGACTAGCGGGAACCTACGAGCAGTACTTC
NA	TRBV5-1	TRBJ2-3	NA	CASSSSGRRFADTQYF	TGCGCCAGCAGCTCGTCGGGTAGGAGGTTCGCAGATACGCAGTATTTT
NA	TRBV5-6	TRBJ2-3	NA	CASSLDLGPAQYF	TGTGCCAGCAGCTTGGATCTAGGTCCGGCGCAGTATTTT
TRBD2	TRBV6-6	TRBJ2-3	NA	CASTQVRTSGGGTQYF	TGTGCCAGCACCCAAGTTAGGACTAGCGGGGGGGGCACGCAGTATTTT
NA	TRBV7-6	TRBJ2-5	NA	CASSQTRNQETQYF	TGTGCCAGCAGCCAAACGCGGAACCAAGAGACCCAGTACTTC
NA	TRBV6-5	TRBJ1-2	NA	CASSYSGARPPYGYTF	TGTGCCAGCAGTTACAGCGGGGCCCGGCCACCCTATGGCTACACCTTC
TRBD2	TRBV19	TRBJ2-1	NA	CASTTPGLAGDNEQFF	TGTGCCAGTACCACACCGGGACTAGCGGGAGACAATGAGCAGTTCTTC
TRBD2	TRBV27	TRBJ2-1	few	CASSSAPGLAGAEQFF	TGTGCCAGCAGTTCAGCCCCGGGACTAGCGGGAGCTGAGCAGTTCTTC
TRBD1	TRBV29-1	TRBJ1-5	NA	CSVGQGDGQPQHF	TGCAGCGTTGGACAGGGGGATGGCCAGCCCCAGCATTTT
NA	TRBV18	TRBJ1-1	NA	CASSPPRAAFF	TGTGCCAGCTCACCACCGAGGGCAGCTTTCTTT
NA	TRBV6-4	TRBJ2-1	NA	CASSDSPGHNNEQFF	TGTGCCAGCAGTGACTCACCGGGACACAACAATGAGCAGTTCTTC
TRBD2	TRBV29-1	TRBJ2-3	NA	CSVEPHPLSGRPDTQYF	TGCAGCGTTGAACCCCACCCACTTAGCGGGAGGCCCGATACGCAGTATTTT
TRBD1	TRBV29-1	TRBJ2-5	NA	CSVEDESGQAESQETQYF	TGCAGCGTTGAAGATGAGTCGGGACAGGCCGAAAGCCAAGAGACCCAGTACTTC
TRBD1	TRBV5-4	TRBJ1-2	NA	CASSLDGQGAYGYTF	TGTGCCAGCAGCTTGGATGGACAGGGCGCCTATGGCTACACCTTC
TRBD2	TRBV4-2	TRBJ2-7	NA	CASSQDIGEGRNEQYF	TGTGCCAGCAGCCAAGATATCGGGGAGGGCAGGAACGAGCAGTACTTC
NA	TRBV5-6	TRBJ2-7	few	CASSVEAYEQYF	TGTGCCAGCAGCGTAGAGGCCTACGAGCAGTACTTC
TRBD2	TRBV4-1	TRBJ2-2	once	CASSQGLAGGYTGELFF	TGCGCCAGCAGCCAAGGACTAGCGGGAGGTTATACCGGGGAGCTGTTTTTT
TRBD1	TRBV6-5	TRBJ2-2	once	CASSRDRNTGELFF	TGTGCCAGCAGCCGGGACAGAAACACCGGGGAGCTGTTTTTT
NA	TRBV18	TRBJ2-7	NA	CASSPVVASSYEQYF	TGTGCCAGCTCACCGGTGGTAGCGAGCTCCTACGAGCAGTACTTC
TRBD2	TRBV5-1	TRBJ2-1	NA	CASSWAGGENEQFF	TGCGCCAGCAGCTGGGCGGGGGGGGAGAATGAGCAGTTCTTC
TRBD1	TRBV6-4	TRBJ1-2	NA	CASSERTGGMDGYTF	TGTGCCAGCAGTGAACGGACAGGGGGAATGGATGGCTACACCTTC
NA	TRBV4-1	TRBJ2-5	NA	CASSQEGATGRTQYF	TGCGCCAGCAGCCAAGAGGGGGCCACAGGTCGGACCCAGTACTTC
TRBD1	TRBV6-6	TRBJ1-2	NA	CASSYSTGNYGYTF	TGTGCCAGCAGTTACTCGACAGGGAACTATGGCTACACCTTC
NA	TRBV2	TRBJ1-2	NA	CASDLNPGNRRAGYTF	TGTGCCAGCGACCTCAACCCGGGGAACCGAAGGGCTGGCTACACCTTC
NA	TRBV11-1	TRBJ2-7	few	CASSLGGSIYEQYF	TGTGCCAGCAGCTTAGGTGGCAGTATCTACGAGCAGTACTTC
TRBD2	TRBV11-2	TRBJ2-7	few	CASSLGRGTSGSFAYEQYF	TGTGCCAGCAGCTTAGGGCGGGGGACTAGCGGGAGTTTCGCCTACGAGCAGTACTTC
TRBD1	TRBV6-4	TRBJ2-3	NA	CASSEGWTGTDTQYF	TGTGCCAGCAGTGAGGGGTGGACAGGGACCGATACGCAGTATTTT
NA	TRBV7-9	TRBJ2-1	NA	CASRPTGSSYNEQFF	TGTGCCAGCCGTCCCACAGGGAGCTCCTACAATGAGCAGTTCTTC
NA	TRBV27	TRBJ2-7	NA	CASSLRASGSSHEQYF	TGTGCCAGCAGTTTAAGGGCCTCCGGGAGCAGCCACGAGCAGTACTTC
NA	TRBV7-9	TRBJ1-1	once	CASSLVTGGTEAFF	TGTGCCAGCAGCTTAGTGACCGGAGGAACTGAAGCTTTCTTT
TRBD1	TRBV5-1	TRBJ2-3	once	CASSGQGTDTQYF	TGCGCCAGCAGCGGACAGGGGACAGATACGCAGTATTTT
NA	TRBV7-9	TRBJ2-5	NA	CASSLGRQETQYF	TGTGCCAGCAGCTTGGGCCGCCAAGAGACCCAGTACTTC
TRBD1	TRBV9	TRBJ1-1	NA	CASSVGGTGGLNTEAFF	TGTGCCAGCAGCGTAGGAGGGACAGGGGGACTAAACACTGAAGCTTTCTTT
TRBD2	TRBV10-3	TRBJ2-1	NA	CAISRLAGVMDEQFF	TGTGCCATCTCCCGACTAGCGGGAGTGATGGATGAGCAGTTCTTC
NA	TRBV11-2	TRBJ2-1	NA	CASSSQSPATTYNEQFF	TGTGCCAGCAGCTCCCAGTCCCCAGCTACTACTTACAATGAGCAGTTCTTC
TRBD1	TRBV7-3	TRBJ2-7	once	CASSSGQGTGEQYF	TGTGCCAGCAGCTCGGGACAGGGAACGGGCGAGCAGTACTTC